This TCR beta chain was retrieved from a study of cytomegalovirus exposure and HLA in healthy donors. Study findings and constraints: A later analysis found TCR association rates differed by HLA locus, highest for DRB1 and lowest for HLA-C. Presence/absence analyses assumed roughly uniform sequencing depth across donors. Among the most significant clusters, several appeared linked to common viral pathogens in a later analysis. Cytomegalovirus-associated TCR beta chains were listed, numbering under 200.

The CDR3 runs 14 residues. Germline V gene sequence: CDR1 MNHNS, CDR2 SASEGT. Germline trimming cut 6 bases from V and 3 bases from J; bases unmatched to any gene: 6. On this clone itself: Its matching antigen is unknown.

The PCR employed 60 Vbeta primers together with 13 Jbeta primers. Sequencing was performed with immunoSEQ multiplex PCR; in TCRdb, only in-frame clones are kept and a portion is missing. The table includes 150,000 or so clones, 65% to 80% detected once. The sequencing sample was made of PBMCs. V usage is TRBV6-1 and J usage is TRBJ2-7; 9 bases agree with TRBD1. This clonotype was sampled from a man aged 35 to 55 in good health and CMV-seropositive. This CDR3 is CASREGQGGYEQYF. In DNA form, the CDR3 reads TGTGCCAGCAGGGAGGGACAGGGTGGCTACGAGCAGTACTTC.